The 13 T cell receptor beta chains given below trace back to one sample, sequenced in a study of blood T cell repertoires in COVID-19. Profiling relied on immunoSEQ multiplex PCR, and the TCRdb table lists in-frame clones only, not all of them. The profile shows about 150,000 clones, approximately 86% of them singletons. The sample taken for sequencing was peripheral blood. The source of these receptors is a man aged 55 to 70 with COVID-19, enrolled during active disease.

The sample holds a few counts of this clone. The CDR3 nucleotides read TGTGCCAGCAGCCGGGGCCTTTTGGGGGGTACAGATACGCAGTATTTT. Its translation: CASSRGLLGGTDTQYF. The chain links TRBV7-9 to TRBJ2-3; the D gene is possibly TRBD2 (6 bases). The CDR3 covers 16 residues. CDR1 and CDR2 from the germline V gene are SEHNR and FQNEAQ (reference sequence). V was cut by 5 bases and J by 3 bases, with 18 bases left in between.

This rearrangement joins TRBV7-8 to TRBJ2-1; 7 nucleotides align to TRBD2. The CDR3 consists of 17 residues. The V gene's germline CDR1 is SGHVS and CDR2 FQNEAQ. V dropped 4 bases and J dropped 0; count of bases not matched to a gene: 9. In DNA form, the CDR3 reads TGTGCCAGCAGCTACTACGGGGGGTCAACCTCCTACAATGAGCAGTTCTTC. This translates into CASSYYGGSTSYNEQFF.

The J gene is TRBJ2-1, the V gene TRBV19; D not resolved. Germline V gene sequence: CDR1 LNHDA, CDR2 SQIVND (reference sequence). The CDR3 is made up of 14 amino acids. Trimming left V 7 bases short and J 7 bases short, with 17 bases between. The CDR3 region is CASTPGTVKNEQFF. Here the CDR3 DNA reads TGTGCCAGTACCCCAGGCACAGTCAAAAATGAGCAGTTCTTC. Complete variable domain (other parts from reference TRBV19 and TRBJ2-1): DGGITQSPKYLFRKEGQNVTLSCEQNLNHDAMYWYRQDPGQGLRLIYYSQIVNDFQKGDIAEGYSVSREKKESFPLTVTSAQKNPTAFYLCASTPGTVKNEQFFGPGTRLTVL.

This chain links TRBV5-4 with TRBJ1-4; tentatively, D is TRBD1 (5 bases). The CDR3 has 17 residues. The V and J ends lost 4 bases and 0 bases respectively, with 16 bases between them. Germline V CDR1 and CDR2: SGHNT, YYREEE (reference sequence). CDR3 loop: CASSPGGVRTTNEKLFF. The CDR3 DNA reads TGTGCCAGCAGCCCCGGGGGAGTTCGCACAACTAATGAAAAACTGTTTTTT.

The V gene is TRBV19, the J gene TRBJ1-6; D possibly corresponds to TRBD1 (5 bases). Germline V gene lookup returns CDR1 LNHDA and CDR2 SQIVND (reference sequence). The ends were cut back, 4 bases at V and 11 bases at J, with 15 bases in the middle. The CDR3 contains 14 residues. The CDR3 is CASSKSGPATPLHF. The CDR3 DNA reads TGTGCCAGTAGTAAGTCAGGGCCGGCGACACCCCTCCACTTT.

The V gene is TRBV3-1 (or the pseudogene TRBV3-2), the J gene TRBJ1-1, with D unresolved. CDR1 is LGHDT, CDR2 YNNKEL, per germline (reference sequence). Trimming pared 3 bases from V and 0 bases from J, leaving 11 bases between. CDR3 length equals 15 residues. CDR3 amino acids: CASSQEGVMNTEAFF. The DNA of the CDR3 is TGTGCCAGCAGCCAGGAGGGTGTAATGAACACTGAAGCTTTCTTT.

The chain has TRBV2 and TRBJ1-2; D remains unclear. CDR3 length: 12 amino acids. CDR1 is SNHLY, CDR2 FYNNEI, per germline. Trimming shortened V by 6 bases and J by 8 bases, and 13 bases separated the two germline ends. The CDR3 bases are TGTGCCAGCAGGGACTCCTTGACAGGCTACACCTTC. Its protein is CASRDSLTGYTF. The whole variable domain, remainder taken from reference TRBV2 and TRBJ1-2, is EPEVTQTPSHQVTQMGQEVILRCVPISNHLYFYWYRQILGQKVEFLVSFYNNEISEKSEIFDDQFSVERPDGSNFTLKIRSTKLEDSAMYFCASRDSLTGYTFGSGTRLTVV.

The chain recombines TRBV18 with TRBJ2-5; a weak D match, TRBD1 (5 bases). V lost 1 base and J lost 1, with 7 bases in between. The CDR3 runs 14 residues. Germline V gene sequence: CDR1 KGHSH, CDR2 LQKENI. The chain's CDR3 is CASSPQGLQETQYF. CDR3 in DNA: TGTGCCAGCTCACCACAGGGGCTCCAAGAGACCCAGTACTTC.

This chain uses TRBV4-1 with TRBJ2-5; 8 nucleotides agree with TRBD1. Germline lookup yields CDR1 MGHRA and CDR2 YSYEKL. The CDR3 is made up of 15 amino acids. The V and J ends lost 4 bases and 4 bases, in that order; junction bases with no gene match: 8. In DNA form, the CDR3 reads TGCGCCAGCAGCCCGAGGACAGGGACGGGAGAGACCCAGTACTTC. Amino acids: CASSPRTGTGETQYF.

V and J are TRBV2 and TRBJ1-1; 8 nucleotides line up with TRBD1. Germline CDR1 and CDR2: SNHLY and FYNNEI. The ends lost 8 bases at V and 5 bases at J; junction bases unmatched: 7. This CDR3 region has 13 residues. CDR3 sequence reads: CASEMTGVTEAFF. DNA for the CDR3: TGTGCCAGCGAAATGACAGGGGTGACTGAAGCTTTCTTT. Variable domain in full (rest from reference TRBV2 and TRBJ1-1): EPEVTQTPSHQVTQMGQEVILRCVPISNHLYFYWYRQILGQKVEFLVSFYNNEISEKSEIFDDQFSVERPDGSNFTLKIRSTKLEDSAMYFCASEMTGVTEAFFGQGTRLTVV.

The rearrangement joins TRBV19 to TRBJ1-2, with 10 bases that match TRBD1. Per germline, CDR1 LNHDA and CDR2 SQIVND (reference sequence). Germline trimming cut 5 bases from V and 4 bases from J; bases unmatched to any gene: 7. The CDR3 consists of 15 residues. In DNA form, the CDR3 reads TGTGCCAGTAGTCCGAGGACAGGGGGTGTCTATGGCTACACCTTC. Translating gives CASSPRTGGVYGYTF.

V gene TRBV18 combines with J gene TRBJ1-4; TRBD1 might be the D (6 bases). Trimming removed 4 bases at V and 6 bases at J, with 15 bases between. CDR3 length equals 15 residues. The V gene's germline CDR1 is KGHSH and CDR2 LQKENI. CDR3 in DNA: TGTGCCAGCTCACGGGGAACAGGGCCCTATGAAAAACTGTTTTTT. As protein: CASSRGTGPYEKLFF.

This clone showed up just once. This chain connects TRBV6-2 or TRBV6-3 to TRBJ1-5; D is unclear. Per germline, CDR1 MNHEY and CDR2 SVGEGT. This CDR3 contains 13 residues. Trimming removed 5 bases from V and 0 bases from J, with 5 bases in between. The DNA of the CDR3 is TGTGCCAGCAGTCACAATAGCAATCAGCCCCAGCATTTT. Amino acids: CASSHNSNQPQHF.